The subject of this entry is one T cell receptor (beta chain). Its binding antigen is unknown. The sample holds no much larger clone one base away, and base qualities are not on file. In total, approximately 610 healthy bone marrow donors made up the cohort. Cohort members were all nominally healthy when sampled, although unrecorded immune exposures were likely present. The donor tested CMV seropositive and was one of the 289 seropositive cohort members. A peripheral blood sample was provided by each donor, and peripheral blood mononuclear cells were used for TCR beta sequencing. Genomic DNA extraction from the blood cell samples was performed with the Qiagen DNeasy Blood Extraction Kit. This entry is derived from a study of cytomegalovirus exposure and HLA in healthy donors (dated by TCRdb to between 2016 and 2019). As for the study more broadly: An earlier analysis of roughly 610 of the donors reported approximately 280 Gb of sequence data and approximately 120 million unique TCR beta sequences obtained from 150 million to 200 million T cells. Typing coverage differed by locus: A, B, C, DRB1 and DQB1 were typed in about 620-630 donors, DQA1 in about 500, DPA1 in some 570, and DPB1 in 450 to 480. Using immunosequencing, the study profiled T cell repertoires from 666 subjects and related those repertoires to cytomegalovirus serostatus. All discovery cohort repertoires had been generated on a single sequencing platform. A later genetic analysis took genome-wide SNP genotypes for about three fifths of the 666 donors and used that subset as a discovery cohort. Rather than drawing on any new phenotypic data, the later analysis identified candidate immune exposures from TCR beta sequences and the way those sequences occurred across donors. Donor age, sex, ethnicity and CMV serostatus were compiled alongside the repertoire data. Along with the roughly 670-subject first cohort, a separate validation cohort of over a hundred different subjects was used. Four to six DR-DQ haplotypes were handled as single units for association and clustering, since linkage in the cohort was strong. Among the roughly 390 genotyped donors, around 81% belonged to the genetic ancestry cluster associated with self-reported Caucasian donors. HLA typing included class I and class II loci at four-digit resolution. An earlier analysis of about 620 of the donors applied high-throughput TCR beta sequencing to assess whether each TCR beta V gene segment acted as functional or pseudogenic. To predict cytomegalovirus infection status, the study brought together high-throughput TCR immunosequencing, statistical association of individual TCRs with disease status, and machine learning. Across approximately 400 genotyped donors of the cohort, an average of about 240,000 unique TCR beta nucleotide sequences per donor were sequenced, and 15% to 20% of those sequences were non-productive. The study aimed to test whether cataloging public T cell receptors could reveal signatures of past pathogen exposure. A later analysis re-examined previously published TCR beta repertoires from roughly 720 donors and added high-resolution HLA genotyping to investigate patterns of TCR occurrence. Roughly 300 gigabases of sequencing data and some 85 million unique TCR sequences were included in an early release covering over 600 HLA-typed donors. On the study overall, not on this receptor specifically: A total of 150 to 200 TCR beta chains were listed by the study as associated with cytomegalovirus. Only TCR beta chains were sequenced in this cohort, and the absence of alpha or paired-chain data limited detectable features. A further reported finding was that TCR beta sequences accurately predicted the HLA-A and HLA-B alleles for most subjects in the first cohort. The presence/absence analyses assumed that sequencing depth was roughly uniform across donors, and that assumption may not be true. Assigning TCR associations to individual alleles was difficult when HLA alleles, especially DR and DQ, strongly co-occurred. Because some donors lacked HLA typing at each locus, the association tests relied only on the typed subset. A later analysis reported that several top co-occurrence clusters appeared linked to parvovirus B19, influenza, CMV and Epstein-Barr virus. CMV serostatus was the only immune exposure information available for the cohort. Compared with equally common non-associated chains, HLA-associated TCR beta chains in a later analysis were more clonally expanded and had lower generation probabilities. Linkage disequilibrium might explain the correlated functional status among segregating V segments, but an unknown experimental factor could not be ruled out. The authors suggested that the approach could potentially be generalized to other disease states and immunological phenotypes. In a later analysis, most CMV-associated TCR beta chains were found to appear HLA-restricted, with HLA associations seemingly driven largely by CMV exposure. In both the original and validation cohorts, the classifier was reported to diagnose cytomegalovirus status with high specificity and sensitivity. In a later genetic analysis, fewer N-insertions in productive TCRs were reported among donors in an Asian-associated ancestry cluster than the roughly 670-donor mean. At a false discovery rate of 0.05, a later analysis linked 15,000 to 20,000 TCR beta sequences to specific HLA alleles. In an earlier analysis of approximately 600 of the donors, most TCR beta V segments were observed in productive rearrangements about 90% or about 30% of the time, broadly matching IMGT annotations. In vitro tests confirmed that three of the cytomegalovirus-associated TCR beta chains recognize cytomegalovirus antigens. A cluster of highly shared sequence variants was judged likely to represent a technical artifact of the sequencing pipeline. In a later analysis, the rate of TCR association differed among HLA loci, with DRB1 alleles having the most associated TCRs and HLA-C alleles having the fewest. The earlier analysis of about 600 of the donors excluded some 15 rarely observed V segments, including chromosome 9 orphons, because counts were too low. The 87-base-pair reads could not distinguish some IMGT-functional V segments, including TRBV6-2 and TRBV6-3, so those segments were excluded. V-gene and J-gene trimming of TCR beta chains was associated with a missense DCLRE1C variant in a later genetic analysis, and the association was replicated in an independent cohort. Across donors, most TCR sequences were observed very rarely, whereas some public TCRs were present in many individuals.

Trimming costs V 5 bases and J 15 bases, and their ends lie 17 bases apart. The CDR3 goes from the cysteine to the phenylalanine over 12 residues. CDR3 DNA is the only sequence kept; it has 36 bases, read in frame from the first base. The germline V gene (reference sequence) sets CDR1 to LNHDA and CDR2 to SQIVND. Receptors were amplified or captured by the immunoSEQ multiplex PCR assay. The multiplex PCR relied on a mix of 60 forward primers for TCR Vbeta segments and 13 reverse primers for TCR Jbeta segments. A multiplex PCR assay on genomic DNA amplified the CDR3 region of rearranged TCR beta genes. On the Illumina HiSeq System, the amplified TCR beta libraries were sequenced as 87-base-pair reads. Per the source publication's procedure: A later analysis tallied around 87 million unique TCR beta chains across the 700 or so repertoires, and some 10 million of those chains were shared by two or more donors. A nearest-neighbor algorithm error-corrected the raw reads and collapsed the reads into unique sequences, merging closely related sequences to remove PCR and sequencing errors. To assign V, D and J gene segments, CDR3 sequences were aligned to IMGT reference sequences. For a sequence to be retained, a match of at least six nucleotides was required to both a V gene segment and a J gene segment. Rearrangements were called productive when the CDR3 lacked stop codons and stayed in frame with V and J; all others were non-productive. Following IMGT convention, CDR3 was defined as the stretch from the second conserved V-encoded cysteine to the conserved J-encoded phenylalanine. In an earlier analysis of more than 550 of the donors, sequences lacking an unambiguous match to a single V gene segment were excluded. An earlier analysis of some 610 of the donors called V segments functional above 56.7% productive rearrangements and segregating when the between-donor standard deviation exceeded 5%. A statistical classification framework was built to diagnose cytomegalovirus status from the catalog of TCR beta chain sequences. V and J gene assignment, in a later analysis, came from comparing TCR nucleotide sequences with IMGT/GENE-DB human TR gene sequences. In a later analysis, CDR3 sequences and most-parsimonious VDJ recombination scenarios were assigned using the TCRdist pipeline. In a later analysis, each TCR beta chain was defined by its CDR3 amino acid sequence together with its V-gene family, and reads lacking a unique V-gene family were excluded. As a way to deal with suspected cross-contamination and a sequencing artifact, a later analysis dropped 450 to 700 nucleotide sequences that were highly shared and had low generation probability. In a later analysis, a clonal expansion index was calculated for each public chain from normalized within-repertoire ranks of inferred template counts. Generation probabilities in a later analysis came from a VDJ recombination model fitted to out-of-frame rearrangements, and those results were checked against IGoR. In a later analysis, TCR-TCR, TCR-HLA and TCR-CMV co-occurrence was scored with hypergeometric tests, and a repertoire-size bias correction was applied to TCR pairs. False discovery rates were estimated in a later analysis by permuting HLA or CMV assignments 20 times. In a later analysis, co-occurring TCRs were grouped using DBSCAN, with TCRdist sequence similarity added in when clustering inside HLA-allele-positive subsets. Co-occurrence clustering excluded repertoires with fewer than 30,000 or more than 120,000 public chains, plus five with anomalous nucleotide sharing. TCRdb holds this immuneACCESS table with in-frame rearrangements only. Some clones are missing; in checked studies, unresolved V genes explain under half, and the rest has no known cause. Clone size and the V and J calls come from that table; the DNA yielded D and trimming. A total of tens of thousands of clones appear in this sample, around two thirds of them only once. The top ten constitute about a fifth of the sample.

Material: PBMCs. The chain is encoded by TRBV19 joined to TRBJ1-5; the D region possibly corresponds to TRBD1 (5 bases align). The TCR sequence derives from a man aged 50 to 60 in good health and CMV-seropositive. The CDR3 is CASSPRRDSWHF. The nucleotide sequence reads as follows: TGTGCCAGTAGTCCTCGGCGGGACTCCTGGCATTTT.